The 29 T cell receptor beta chains below all came from one sample that was sequenced in a study of shared T cell receptors in the human thymus. Repertoires were generated with immunoSEQ multiplex PCR, while TCRdb's copy carries only in-frame clones and drops some. The table records about 660,000 clones, more than 75% of them present only once. A further study also used this sample, focusing on human thymus T cells.

The specimen sequenced was thymocytes. Receptor source: a boy under two years old with a congenital heart defect.

The chain has TRBV4-3 and TRBJ1-1, with D perhaps TRBD1 (6 bases). This CDR3 has 17 residues. V dropped 1 base and J dropped 0 bases, with 15 bases sitting between them. Germline V gene data show CDR1 as LGHNA and CDR2 as YSLEER. CDR3 coding DNA: TGCGCCAGCAGCCAAGTCTACTCCGACAGGTTGAACACTGAAGCTTTCTTT. Its protein is CASSQVYSDRLNTEAFF.

The rearrangement joins TRBV19 to TRBJ1-2, with a tentative D call TRBD1 (6 bases). Germline lookup yields CDR1 LNHDA and CDR2 SQIVND (reference sequence). The CDR3 length is 15 residues. V lost 5 bases to trimming and J lost 3 bases, with 16 bases between them. The CDR3 sequence: CASSVRRGPYYGYTF. Written as DNA, the CDR3 is TGTGCCAGTAGTGTCCGCAGGGGCCCTTACTATGGCTACACCTTC.

The chain carries TRBV7-9 and TRBJ2-1; 8 bases align to TRBD1. V lost 2 bases and J lost 9; bases outside the gene matches: 6. The CDR3 consists of 14 residues. CDR1 is SEHNR and CDR2 is FQNEAQ in the germline V gene (reference sequence). CDR3 nucleotides: TGTGCCAGCAGCTTATACCGCGACAGGGGTGAGCAGTTCTTC. Protein product: CASSLYRDRGEQFF. Variable domain in full (rest from reference TRBV7-9 and TRBJ2-1): DTGVSQNPRHKITKRGQNVTFRCDPISEHNRLYWYRQTLGQGPEFLTYFQNEAQLEKSRLLSDRFSAERPKGSFSTLEIQRTEQGDSAMYLCASSLYRDRGEQFFGPGTRLTVL.

This chain connects TRBV5-1 to TRBJ2-5; TRBD2 might be the D (6 bases). This CDR3 comprises 16 residues. The germline gives CDR1 SGHRS, CDR2 YFSETQ. V was pared by 1 base and J by 2 bases, with 15 bases between. CDR3 bases: TGCGCCAGCAGCTTGATGGCGGAGGGCAAGCAAGAGACCCAGTACTTC. Residues: CASSLMAEGKQETQYF.

This clone turned up a few times. The chain has TRBV28 and TRBJ1-5; D is ambiguous. Germline values: CDR1 MDHEN, CDR2 SYDVKM. V lost 6 bases and J lost 0, with 6 bases in between. CDR3 length equals 13 residues. The CDR3 sequence is CASRTYSNQPQHF. The DNA of the CDR3 is TGTGCCAGCAGGACATATAGCAATCAGCCCCAGCATTTT.

The sample holds one count of this clone. The CDR3 DNA reads TGTGCCAGCAGTCCCCGGGACATGAGGCAGTATAGCAATCAGCCCCAGCATTTT. This sequence encodes CASSPRDMRQYSNQPQHF. The rearrangement links TRBV27 to TRBJ1-5; weak D call: TRBD1 (6 bases). Trimming stripped 5 bases from V and 0 bases from J, with 20 bases between. CDR3 length: 18 amino acids. Looked up from germline, CDR1 is MNHEY and CDR2 is SMNVEV (reference sequence).

The chain employs TRBV5-6 and TRBJ2-3; D not resolved. The germline gives CDR1 SGHDT, CDR2 YYEEEE. V lost 2 bases, J lost 0 bases, and 19 bases lay in between. This CDR3 region has 18 residues. The CDR3 region has the DNA TGTGCCAGCAGCTTAAGGCGAGGTCTCACCGTCAGCACAGATACGCAGTATTTT. Protein sequence: CASSLRRGLTVSTDTQYF.

The chain uses TRBV29-1 and TRBJ2-3; 12 bases map to TRBD2. Unmatched junction bases numbered 3, after V lost 8 bases and J lost 3 bases. The CDR3 length is 13 residues. Germline CDR1 and CDR2: SQVTM and ANQGSEA. The CDR3 coding sequence is TGCAGCCTACTAGCGGGAGGTACAGATACGCAGTATTTT. It encodes CSLLAGGTDTQYF.

The chain is built from TRBV21-1 and TRBJ2-1; TRBD2 is taken as the D call from the table, unchecked against the DNA. TRBV21-1 is classified as a pseudogene. CDR3 length: 16 amino acids. The CDR3 is CASTPLTLAGGNEQFF. As DNA, the CDR3 is TGTGCCAGCACCCCATTGACACTAGCGGGAGGTAATGAGCAGTTCTTC.

The chain uses TRBV28 and TRBJ1-6; 8 bases match TRBD1. CDR3 length: 13 residues. Germline V gene lookup returns CDR1 MDHEN and CDR2 SYDVKM. With 10 bases clipped from V and 11 bases from J, the junction kept 10 bases outside the gene matches. This CDR3 reads CATLRTGLTPLHF. CDR3 nucleotide sequence: TGTGCCACTCTGCGGACAGGGCTTACACCCCTCCACTTT.

V gene TRBV28 combines with J gene TRBJ1-6; D remains ambiguous. Germline lookup yields CDR1 MDHEN and CDR2 SYDVKM. The CDR3 is 17 residues long. V was clipped by 0 bases and J by 8 bases, with 17 bases between them. The CDR3 loop is CASSLWFGAAEHSPLHF. The DNA of the CDR3 is TGTGCCAGCAGTTTATGGTTCGGTGCGGCCGAACATTCACCCCTCCACTTT.

V gene TRBV18 combines with J gene TRBJ2-7, with TRBD1 matching 10 bases. J gave up 4 bases and V 6 bases, and 6 bases lay outside the gene matches. The CDR3 covers 14 residues. Germline V CDR1 and CDR2: KGHSH, LQKENI. CDR3 in DNA: TGTGCCAGCTCCTGGGACAGGGGAAAGTACGAGCAGTACTTC. Translated, it gives CASSWDRGKYEQYF.

This rearrangement joins TRBV7-9 to TRBJ2-6; TRBD1 might be the D (5 bases). The germline V gene encodes CDR1 SEHNR and CDR2 FQNEAQ (reference sequence). Trimming cost V 3 bases and J 0 bases, with 12 bases left between them. This CDR3 spans 17 amino acids. CDR3 protein: CASSFKGPTSGANVLTF. CDR3 in DNA: TGTGCCAGCAGCTTCAAGGGGCCCACCTCTGGGGCCAACGTCCTGACTTTC.

V and J are TRBV30 and TRBJ2-1; a weak D match, TRBD1 (5 bases). Germline assignment: CDR1 GTSNPN and CDR2 SVGIG (reference sequence). V gave up 5 bases and J gave up 4 bases, with 15 bases separating them. The CDR3 length is 14 residues. The CDR3 loop is CAWDSENDYNEQFF. The CDR3 DNA reads TGTGCCTGGGACAGCGAAAACGATTACAATGAGCAGTTCTTC.

V and J are TRBV12-5 and TRBJ2-7; tentatively, D is TRBD2 (6 bases). V gave up 7 bases and J gave up 0 bases, with 13 bases separating them. The CDR3 spans 14 residues. The germline CDR1 and CDR2 sequences are LGHNT and FRNRAP. The CDR3: CASAGRGYSYEQYF. The DNA of the CDR3 is TGTGCTAGTGCCGGGCGGGGCTACTCCTACGAGCAGTACTTC.

J is TRBJ2-7 and V is TRBV7-9, with 9 bases that match TRBD1. The CDR3 is 15 amino acids. In germline, CDR1 is SEHNR, CDR2 FQNEAQ (reference sequence). Losses at the gene ends were 5 bases for V and 4 bases for J; bases not matched to a gene: 9. The DNA for the CDR3 is TGTGCCAGCAGCGACTGGGACAGGGCATCTTACGAGCAGTACTTC. Amino acids: CASSDWDRASYEQYF.

V and J are TRBV28 and TRBJ2-7, with 8 bases identical to TRBD2. The germline gives CDR1 MDHEN, CDR2 SYDVKM. The CDR3 totals 17 residues. The junction had 14 bases not matched to a gene; V was cut back by 6 bases and J by 1 base. CDR3 region: CASRRKAGVHGSYEQYF. CDR3 in DNA: TGTGCCAGCAGGCGCAAAGCGGGAGTTCACGGTTCCTACGAGCAGTACTTC. Based on the CDR3 plus reference TRBV28 and TRBJ2-7, the full variable domain is DVKVTQSSRYLVKRTGEKVFLECVQDMDHENMFWYRQDPGLGLRLIYFSYDVKMKEKGDIPEGYSVSREKKERFSLILESASTNQTSMYLCASRRKAGVHGSYEQYFGPGTRLTVT.

The CDR3 DNA follows: TGCGCCAGCAGCCCGCGGGAGCTAGCGGGGGGCCCTAGCACAGATACGCAGTATTTT. Translating gives CASSPRELAGGPSTDTQYF. J is TRBJ2-3 and V is TRBV4-3, with 11 bases aligning to TRBD2. Germline V gene sequence: CDR1 LGHNA, CDR2 YSLEER. The CDR3 is made up of 19 amino acids. Germline trimming cut 4 bases from V and 0 bases from J; bases unmatched to any gene: 12.

This clone occurred a few times. The chain uses TRBV5-6 and TRBJ1-1; 7 positions match TRBD1. The germline V gene encodes CDR1 SGHDT and CDR2 YYEEEE. The CDR3 has 12 amino acids. J was trimmed by 8 bases and V by 4 bases; bases with no gene match: 5. CDR3 DNA sequence: TGTGCCAGCAGCCCAAGGGACAGAGAAGCTTTCTTT. Protein sequence: CASSPRDREAFF.

This clone occurred a few times. CDR3 sequence reads: CASSPRYSGANVLTF. The CDR3 DNA reads TGTGCCAGTAGTCCCAGGTATTCTGGGGCCAACGTCCTGACTTTC. The chain recombines TRBV19 with TRBJ2-6; no reliable D call. The CDR3 has 15 residues. CDR1 is LNHDA and CDR2 is SQIVND in the germline V gene (reference sequence). The V end lost 5 bases, the J end lost 1 base, and 9 bases lay between the germline ends.

The chain has TRBV19 and TRBJ2-7; possible D gene TRBD1, 5 bases. Germline CDR1 reads LNHDA; CDR2 reads SQIVND (reference sequence). The CDR3 sequence is 13 residues long. V was cut by 5 bases and J by 3 bases, with 11 bases left in between. CDR3 residues: CASSPGQDYEQYF. Here the CDR3 DNA reads TGTGCCAGTAGTCCAGGACAAGACTACGAGCAGTACTTC.

This chain connects TRBV28 to TRBJ2-2, with 8 bases matching TRBD1. The CDR3 has 15 amino acids. In germline, CDR1 is MDHEN, CDR2 SYDVKM. The J segment lost 1 base and the V segment lost 4 bases, leaving 2 bases of the junction unmatched. The DNA for the CDR3 is TGTGCCAGCAGTTACGGGACAGGGAACACCGGGGAGCTGTTTTTT. Residues: CASSYGTGNTGELFF.

V is TRBV6-1 and J is TRBJ1-2, with TRBD1 matching 8 bases. The length of the CDR3 is 20 residues. With V trimmed by 3 bases and J by 3 bases, 21 bases remained unmatched. Looked up from germline, CDR1 is MNHNS and CDR2 is SASEGT. CDR3 DNA: TGTGCCAGCAGTGAGAGAGAAGTTCGGGACAGGTCACTCCAGGACTATGGCTACACCTTC. Translated: CASSEREVRDRSLQDYGYTF.

V gene TRBV21-1 combines with J gene TRBJ1-2; TRBD1, as called in the table, went unchecked against the DNA. TRBV21-1 has pseudogene status. The CDR3 sequence is 15 residues long. CDR3 region: CASSPRKQGPHGYTF. CDR3 coding DNA: TGTGCCAGCAGCCCCCGAAAACAGGGACCCCATGGCTACACCTTC.

The V and J genes are TRBV19 and TRBJ2-7, with 11 bases aligning to TRBD2. In germline, CDR1 is LNHDA, CDR2 SQIVND (reference sequence). V lost 5 bases to trimming and J lost 4 bases; unmatched junction nucleotides: 7. This CDR3 is built from 15 residues. DNA of the CDR3: TGTGCCAGTAGTCCCTCCCCTAGCGGGAGGTACGAGCAGTACTTC. Its protein is CASSPSPSGRYEQYF.

This chain links TRBV28 with TRBJ2-7, with 11 positions matching TRBD2. Looked up from germline, CDR1 is MDHEN and CDR2 is SYDVKM. The CDR3 has 15 amino acids. The ends lost 5 bases at V and 3 bases at J; junction bases unmatched: 6. CDR3: CASSLTSGELYEQYF. The DNA of the CDR3 is TGTGCCAGCAGTCTGACTAGCGGGGAACTCTACGAGCAGTACTTC.

The V call is TRBV10-1, the J call TRBJ2-1; D possibly corresponds to TRBD2 (5 bases). The germline V gene encodes CDR1 WNHNN and CDR2 SYGVQD (reference sequence). CDR3 length: 16 amino acids. Trimming cost V 4 bases and J 0 bases, with 13 bases left between them. This CDR3 reads CASSGGLWGSYNEQFF. CDR3 in DNA: TGCGCCAGCAGTGGAGGGCTTTGGGGCTCCTACAATGAGCAGTTCTTC.

This chain uses TRBV19 with TRBJ2-7; TRBD1 matches 8 bases. Trimming took 3 bases from V and 2 from J; bases not matched to a gene: 15. The CDR3 has 18 residues. CDR1 and CDR2 from the germline V gene are LNHDA and SQIVND (reference sequence). CDR3 in amino acids: CASSIPPDSGGLTYEQYF. CDR3 nucleotide sequence: TGTGCCAGTAGTATTCCCCCCGACTCAGGGGGCCTCACCTACGAGCAGTACTTC.

The rearrangement joins TRBV14 to TRBJ1-1, with D unresolved. This CDR3 region has 14 residues. V shed 1 base and J shed 4 bases, with 10 bases lying between them. Germline CDR1 is SGHDN and CDR2 is FVKESK. The CDR3: CASSQVPRITEAFF. DNA for the CDR3: TGTGCCAGCAGCCAAGTTCCCAGGATCACTGAAGCTTTCTTT. The full variable domain, in which reference TRBV14 and TRBJ1-1 provide the parts outside the CDR3, is EAGVTQFPSHSVIEKGQTVTLRCDPISGHDNLYWYRRVMGKEIKFLLHFVKESKQDESGMPNNRFLAERTGGTYSTLKVQPAELEDSGVYFCASSQVPRITEAFFGQGTRLTVV.